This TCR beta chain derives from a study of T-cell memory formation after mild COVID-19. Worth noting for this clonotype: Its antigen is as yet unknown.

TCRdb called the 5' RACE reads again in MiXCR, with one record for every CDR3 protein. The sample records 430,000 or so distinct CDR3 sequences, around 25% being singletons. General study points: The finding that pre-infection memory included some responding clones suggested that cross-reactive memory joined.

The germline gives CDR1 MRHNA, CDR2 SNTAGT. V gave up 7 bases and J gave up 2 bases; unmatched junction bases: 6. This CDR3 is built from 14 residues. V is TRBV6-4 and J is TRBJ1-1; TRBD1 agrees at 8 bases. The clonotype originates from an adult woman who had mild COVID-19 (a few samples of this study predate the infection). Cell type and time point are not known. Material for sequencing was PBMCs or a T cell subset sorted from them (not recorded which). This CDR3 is CASKVTGANTEAFF. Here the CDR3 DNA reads TGTGCCAGCAAAGTGACAGGGGCCAACACTGAAGCTTTCTTT.